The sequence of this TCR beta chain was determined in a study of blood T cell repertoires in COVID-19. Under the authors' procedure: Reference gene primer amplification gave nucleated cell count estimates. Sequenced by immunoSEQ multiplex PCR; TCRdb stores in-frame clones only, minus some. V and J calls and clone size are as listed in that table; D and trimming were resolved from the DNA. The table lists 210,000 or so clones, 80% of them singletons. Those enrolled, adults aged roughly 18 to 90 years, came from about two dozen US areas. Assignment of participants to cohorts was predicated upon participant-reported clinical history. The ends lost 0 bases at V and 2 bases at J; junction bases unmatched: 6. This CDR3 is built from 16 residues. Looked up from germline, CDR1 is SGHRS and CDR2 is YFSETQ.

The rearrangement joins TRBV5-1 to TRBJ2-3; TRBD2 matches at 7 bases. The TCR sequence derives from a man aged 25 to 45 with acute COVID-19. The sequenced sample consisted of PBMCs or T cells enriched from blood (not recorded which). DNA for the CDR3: TGCGCCAGCAGCTTGGAGGTACGGGGGGACACAGATACGCAGTATTTT. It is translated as CASSLEVRGDTDTQYF.